These 20 T cell receptor beta chains were all obtained from the same sample, sequenced in a study of beta chain features in type 1 diabetes. The antigens for these receptors are not known. General study results and limits: Within each of all four CD4+ subsets, Type 1 diabetes patients had TCRB CDR3s that were moderately but significantly shorter.

Every isolated RNA sample was fully reverse transcribed, so sequencing captured expressed TCRB transcripts. Libraries were prepared by immunoSEQ multiplex PCR; TCRdb keeps only in-frame clonotypes and omits some of them. The sample lists around 340,000 clones, approximately 9.9% occurring once. The sequenced sample was central memory CD4+ T cells from blood. Every receptor here comes from a man aged 25-45 years with type 1 diabetes.

This clone turned up a few times. This chain links TRBV30 with TRBJ2-5; 11 positions agree with TRBD1. CDR3 size: 14 residues. The germline CDR1 and CDR2 sequences are GTSNPN and SVGIG (reference sequence). The V gene end was trimmed by 4 bases and the J gene end by 3 bases; junction bases not matched to a gene: 4. CDR3 in DNA: TGTGCCTGGAACGGGGACAGGGGGAAAGAGACCCAGTACTTC. Translation: CAWNGDRGKETQYF.

The chain joins TRBV5-1 to TRBJ1-6, with D unresolved. The CDR3 extends over 16 amino acids. Germline V gives CDR1 SGHRS, CDR2 YFSETQ. Trimming took off 0 bases at V and 9 bases at J, with 16 bases between the two ends. The CDR3 sequence is CASSLDATGVGSPLHF. CDR3 in DNA: TGCGCCAGCAGCTTGGACGCAACGGGAGTTGGTTCACCCCTCCACTTT.

The chain couples TRBV2 to TRBJ1-5; D is unclear. The CDR3 extends over 14 amino acids. V was shortened by 4 bases and J by 1 base, with 8 bases between the two germline ends. The germline CDR1 and CDR2 sequences are SNHLY and FYNNEI. The CDR3 here is CASSGERSNQPQHF. The CDR3 DNA sequence: TGTGCCAGCAGTGGAGAGAGGAGCAATCAGCCCCAGCATTTT.

This clone was counted ten times or more. V gene TRBV7-2 combines with J gene TRBJ2-5; D remains unclear. The V gene lost 5 bases and the J gene lost 1 base, with 11 bases spanning the gap. The CDR3 has 14 amino acids. Germline CDR1 is SGHTA and CDR2 is FQGNSA. The CDR3: CASSKSESQETQYF. The CDR3 nucleotides are TGTGCCAGCAGCAAGTCGGAGTCCCAAGAGACCCAGTACTTC.

This clone has a handful of counts. The gene calls are TRBV7-8 and TRBJ2-5; D ambiguous. The CDR3 contains 15 residues. Germline loops: CDR1 SGHVS, CDR2 FQNEAQ. V was cut by 3 bases and J by 5 bases, with 16 bases left in between. CDR3 residues: CASSFDMDLLETQYF. Here the CDR3 DNA reads TGTGCCAGCAGCTTTGATATGGACCTACTCGAGACCCAGTACTTC.

V usage is TRBV6-5 and J usage is TRBJ2-1, with a weak D call TRBD1 (6 bases). From germline, CDR1 is MNHEY and CDR2 SVGAGI. The V gene lost 6 bases and the J gene lost 0 bases, with 12 bases spanning the gap. The CDR3 has 15 amino acids. CDR3 sequence: CASRRGQSSYNEQFF. In DNA, the CDR3 is TGTGCCAGCAGACGCGGACAGAGCTCCTACAATGAGCAGTTCTTC.

This clone was picked up a small number of times. This sequence joins TRBV30 and TRBJ1-3; D is undetermined. CDR1 is GTSNPN, CDR2 SVGIG, per germline (reference sequence). Trimming removed 1 base from V and 2 bases from J, with 9 bases in between. The CDR3 extends over 14 amino acids. The CDR3 DNA sequence: TGTGCCTGGAGTGCCATTAGGACTGGAAACACCATATATTTT. Encoded protein: CAWSAIRTGNTIYF. Drawing the rest from reference TRBV30 and TRBJ1-3, the complete variable domain is SQTIHQWPATLVQPVGSPLSLECTVEGTSNPNLYWYRQAAGRGLQLLFYSVGIGQISSEVPQNLSASRPQDRQFILSSKKLLLSDSGFYLCAWSAIRTGNTIYFGEGSWLTVV.

This clone has only a few counts. This sequence joins TRBV6-5 and TRBJ2-7, with D possibly being TRBD1 (6 bases). The CDR3 is 13 residues long. V was cut by 5 bases and J by 2 bases, with 10 bases left in between. The germline V gene has CDR1 MNHEY and CDR2 SVGAGI. CDR3 nucleotides: TGTGCCAGCAGTGGACAGTCCGCCTACGAGCAGTACTTC. This codes for CASSGQSAYEQYF.

Points on this clone: This specimen includes other DNA sequences encoding the same CDR3. V is TRBV4-3 and J is TRBJ1-5, with D hard to call. Germline CDR1 LGHNA, CDR2 YSLEER. The CDR3 is 14 amino acids. V lost 0 bases to trimming and J lost 4 bases, with 7 bases between them. CDR3 DNA: TGCGCCAGCAGCCAAGAGAAAGGGAATCAGCCCCAGCATTTT. As protein: CASSQEKGNQPQHF.

The chain combines TRBV2 with TRBJ2-5; D uncertain. The germline V gene encodes CDR1 SNHLY and CDR2 FYNNEI. CDR3 length equals 13 residues. V was shortened by 7 bases and J by 5 bases, with 14 bases between the two germline ends. CDR3 residues: CASTAAPEETQYF. The CDR3 bases are TGTGCCAGCACGGCCGCGCCTGAGGAGACCCAGTACTTC. The whole variable domain, remainder taken from reference TRBV2 and TRBJ2-5, is EPEVTQTPSHQVTQMGQEVILRCVPISNHLYFYWYRQILGQKVEFLVSFYNNEISEKSEIFDDQFSVERPDGSNFTLKIRSTKLEDSAMYFCASTAAPEETQYFGPGTRLLVL.

The chain couples TRBV6-1 to TRBJ1-2; D uncertain. This CDR3 comprises 17 residues. V was pared by 2 bases and J by 7 bases, with 23 bases between. CDR1 MNHNS and CDR2 SASEGT come from the germline V gene. The DNA for the CDR3 is TGTGCCAGCAGTGAATCCCTGGCTGTTTCTTTTATACGTGGCTACACCTTC. Amino acid sequence: CASSESLAVSFIRGYTF.

This clone was found a few times. V is TRBV4-1 and J is TRBJ1-2; a weak D match, TRBD1 (5 bases). The CDR3 is 15 amino acids. Germline loops: CDR1 MGHRA, CDR2 YSYEKL. Deletions cut 3 bases from V and 4 bases from J, with 15 bases between. CDR3 sequence: CASSQGDSLSYGYTF. CDR3 nucleotides: TGCGCCAGCAGCCAGGGCGACAGCCTCTCCTATGGCTACACCTTC.

This clone was observed a few times. The chain employs TRBV5-4 and TRBJ2-7; TRBD2 matches 9 bases. V was pared by 5 bases and J by 2 bases, with 8 bases of the junction left unmatched. Per the germline V gene, CDR1 is SGHNT and CDR2 is YYREEE (reference sequence). The CDR3 is 15 residues long. This chain's CDR3 is CASREMTSGAYEQYF. DNA for the CDR3: TGTGCCAGCAGAGAAATGACTAGCGGAGCCTACGAGCAGTACTTC. The full variable domain, completed using reference TRBV5-4 and TRBJ2-7, is ETGVTQSPTHLIKTRGQQVTLRCSSQSGHNTVSWYQQALGQGPQFIFQYYREEENGRGNFPPRFSGLQFPNYSSELNVNALELDDSALYLCASREMTSGAYEQYFGPGTRLTVT.

Of note for this clone: An end of the junction does not agree with germline; a read error may underlie this. The chain joins TRBV7-2 to TRBJ1-6, with 8 bases aligning to TRBD1. This CDR3 has 14 amino acids. Germline assignment: CDR1 SGHTA and CDR2 FQGNSA. The CDR3, as DNA: TGCGCCAGCAGCCAAGATCCGACCAGGGGGCCTATCCACTTT. Translating it yields CASSQDPTRGPIHF.

This chain joins TRBV6-6 and TRBJ1-1; 8 nucleotides match TRBD1. From germline, CDR1 is MNHNY and CDR2 SVGAGI (reference sequence). J was trimmed by 1 base and V by 6 bases; bases with no gene match: 10. The CDR3 extends over 16 amino acids. CDR3 DNA: TGTGCCAGCAGGGAAAACAGGGGGGCGTCGAACACTGAAGCTTTCTTT. Translation: CASRENRGASNTEAFF.

The V call is TRBV2, the J call TRBJ2-3; TRBD1 matches 9 bases. This CDR3 has 16 amino acids. Trimming at V came to 6 bases and at J to 0 bases, leaving 7 bases not matched to a gene. CDR1 SNHLY and CDR2 FYNNEI come from the germline V gene. This chain's CDR3 is CASSPLDRGSTDTQYF. CDR3 in DNA: TGTGCCAGCAGCCCCTTGGACAGGGGTAGCACAGATACGCAGTATTTT. The full variable domain, in which reference TRBV2 and TRBJ2-3 provide the parts outside the CDR3, is EPEVTQTPSHQVTQMGQEVILRCVPISNHLYFYWYRQILGQKVEFLVSFYNNEISEKSEIFDDQFSVERPDGSNFTLKIRSTKLEDSAMYFCASSPLDRGSTDTQYFGPGTRLTVL.

This clone occurred a few times. V gene TRBV4-3 combines with J gene TRBJ2-3, with D possibly being TRBD2 (5 bases). The germline CDR1 and CDR2 sequences are LGHNA and YSLEER. There are 16 residues in the CDR3. Trimming left V 4 bases short and J 2 bases short, with 16 bases between. CDR3: CASSRTIRRDTDTQYF. The CDR3 DNA sequence: TGCGCCAGCAGCCGTACGATACGCCGGGACACAGATACGCAGTATTTT.

There are many counts of this clone. This chain uses TRBV5-5 with TRBJ1-3, with D unresolved. CDR3 length: 15 amino acids. Germline-derived CDR1 and CDR2 are SGHKS and YYEKEE (reference sequence). V was pared by 1 base and J by 4 bases, with 12 bases between. The CDR3 loop is CASSLIYGPGNTIYF. CDR3 in DNA: TGTGCCAGCAGCTTGATTTATGGCCCCGGAAACACCATATATTTT.

This chain links TRBV7-2 with TRBJ2-1; 9 bases agree with TRBD2. Trimming cost V 3 bases and J 4 bases; bases outside gene matches: 4. This CDR3 is built from 15 residues. Germline V gene data show CDR1 as SGHTA and CDR2 as FQGNSA. CDR3 residues: CASSFLAGTYNEQFF. CDR3 nucleotide sequence: TGTGCCAGCAGCTTTCTAGCGGGGACTTACAATGAGCAGTTCTTC.

This clone was recorded a few times. The J gene is TRBJ1-4, the V gene TRBV7-6; 8 bases match TRBD1. Trimming took 5 bases from V and 5 from J; bases not matched to a gene: 4. Per germline, CDR1 SGHVS and CDR2 FNYEAQ. The CDR3 has 14 amino acids. The CDR3 is CASSRDRQNEKLFF. Written as DNA, the CDR3 is TGTGCCAGCAGCCGGGACAGGCAGAATGAAAAACTGTTTTTT.